This is a list of T cell receptor beta chains from one sample in a study of T cells in Graves' hyperthyroidism and ophthalmopathy. Each CDR3 protein gets one entry after TCRdb re-called the multiplex PCR reads with MiXCR. Of about 360,000 distinct CDR3 sequences in the sample, less than 15% were seen once. The specimen was blood. The origin of the receptors is a woman aged 18-29 years with Graves' hyperthyroidism. Both conserved end residues are part of each CDR3. Each record gives: D gene, clone size, J gene, V gene, CDR3 DNA, CDR3 protein. A D gene is named only where the DNA matches it firmly. Size tells how often a clone was seen (once, few, many) or the class of an expanded clone, and some rows leave it out.

d_gene: NA
abundance: many
j_gene: TRBJ2-7
v_gene: TRBV14
CDR3nt: TGTGCCAGCAGCCAAGATGAAGGGTTCAAACTCCACGAGCAGTACTTC
CDR3aa: CASSQDEGFKLHEQYF

d_gene: TRBD2
abundance: once
j_gene: TRBJ2-1
v_gene: TRBV18
CDR3nt: TGTGCCAGCTCTAGACTAGCAGAGAGCTCCTACAATGAGCGGTTCTTC
CDR3aa: CASSRLAESSYNERFF

d_gene: NA
abundance: many
j_gene: TRBJ1-2
v_gene: TRBV12-3/TRBV12-4
CDR3nt: TGTGCCAGCAGCCGAGTAGAGGGGGACGACTATGGCTACACCTTC
CDR3aa: CASSRVEGDDYGYTF

d_gene: NA
abundance: NA
j_gene: TRBJ1-1
v_gene: TRBV11-2
CDR3nt: TGTGCCAGCAGCTTAGATTGGGGTGATGACACTGAAGCTTTCTTT
CDR3aa: CASSLDWGDDTEAFF

d_gene: NA
abundance: many
j_gene: TRBJ1-6
v_gene: TRBV3-1
CDR3nt: TGTGCCAGCAGCCCAGTAAGGGGACCGAATTCACCCCTCCACTTT
CDR3aa: CASSPVRGPNSPLHF

d_gene: NA
abundance: many
j_gene: TRBJ1-3
v_gene: TRBV20-1
CDR3nt: TGCAGTGCTGGGGCCCCAGCTGGAAACACCATATATTTT
CDR3aa: CSAGAPAGNTIYF

d_gene: NA
abundance: many
j_gene: TRBJ2-1
v_gene: TRBV4-1
CDR3nt: TGCGCCAGCAGCCAACCCTCTCGCGGAACCTACAATGAGCAGTTCTTC
CDR3aa: CASSQPSRGTYNEQFF

d_gene: TRBD2
abundance: few
j_gene: TRBJ2-3
v_gene: TRBV4-1
CDR3nt: TGCGCCAGCAGCCAAGGAGGAGGCTGGACTAGCGGCTCCACAGATACGCAGTATTTT
CDR3aa: CASSQGGGWTSGSTDTQYF

d_gene: TRBD2
abundance: NA
j_gene: TRBJ2-1
v_gene: TRBV7-3
CDR3nt: TGTGCCAGCAGCCCGGGGACTAGCGGGATAAACAATGAGCAGTTCTTC
CDR3aa: CASSPGTSGINNEQFF

d_gene: NA
abundance: NA
j_gene: TRBJ2-3
v_gene: TRBV20-1
CDR3nt: TGCAGCACGGACGGGACCTCAGATACGCAGTATTTT
CDR3aa: CSTDGTSDTQYF

d_gene: NA
abundance: NA
j_gene: TRBJ2-1
v_gene: TRBV4-3
CDR3nt: TGCGCCAGCAGCCAAGACAGGCGGAGCTCCTACAATGAGCAGTTCTTC
CDR3aa: CASSQDRRSSYNEQFF

d_gene: TRBD1
abundance: many
j_gene: TRBJ2-7
v_gene: TRBV5-1
CDR3nt: TGCGCCAGCAGCTCGGGACAGCGCTACGAGCAGTACTTC
CDR3aa: CASSSGQRYEQYF

d_gene: NA
abundance: many
j_gene: TRBJ1-1
v_gene: TRBV7-8
CDR3nt: TGTGCCAGCAGCCCGATCGGGCCGGGGGAAGCTTTCTTT
CDR3aa: CASSPIGPGEAFF

d_gene: TRBD2
abundance: many
j_gene: TRBJ2-1
v_gene: TRBV20-1
CDR3nt: TGCAGTGCCCACCTGGGACTAGCGGGAGAAAGTGGTGAGCAGTTCTTC
CDR3aa: CSAHLGLAGESGEQFF

d_gene: TRBD2
abundance: many
j_gene: TRBJ2-7
v_gene: TRBV6-1
CDR3nt: TGTGCCAGCACCCGAGGACTAGCGGGAGGAGGCGAGCAGTACTTC
CDR3aa: CASTRGLAGGGEQYF

d_gene: NA
abundance: many
j_gene: TRBJ2-1
v_gene: TRBV24-1
CDR3nt: TGTGCCACCAGTGCCGCCGACACAACCTTCGAGCAGTTCTTC
CDR3aa: CATSAADTTFEQFF

d_gene: TRBD2
abundance: many
j_gene: TRBJ2-1
v_gene: TRBV7-9
CDR3nt: TGTGCCAGCAGCCCTCCTTTGGCGGGGGGACTTTACAATGAGCAGTTCTTC
CDR3aa: CASSPPLAGGLYNEQFF

d_gene: TRBD1
abundance: many
j_gene: TRBJ1-2
v_gene: TRBV28
CDR3nt: TGTGCCAGCAGTTGGAACAGGGGATATGGCTACACCTTC
CDR3aa: CASSWNRGYGYTF

d_gene: TRBD1
abundance: many
j_gene: TRBJ2-7
v_gene: TRBV5-1
CDR3nt: TGCGCCAGCAGCTTCGGGACAGGGGGCTACGAGCAGTACTTC
CDR3aa: CASSFGTGGYEQYF

d_gene: TRBD1
abundance: many
j_gene: TRBJ1-2
v_gene: TRBV7-2
CDR3nt: TGTGCCAGCAGTCCGCAAACAGGGGGAGTTGCCTATGGCTACACCTTC
CDR3aa: CASSPQTGGVAYGYTF

d_gene: TRBD1
abundance: many
j_gene: TRBJ2-3
v_gene: TRBV5-8
CDR3nt: TGTGCCAGCAGCACCGGACAGGGGAGGACAGATACGCAGTATTTT
CDR3aa: CASSTGQGRTDTQYF

d_gene: NA
abundance: many
j_gene: TRBJ1-5
v_gene: TRBV12-3/TRBV12-4
CDR3nt: TGTGCCAGCAGTTTAGCTGAAGGAGCTTGGCCCCAGCATTTT
CDR3aa: CASSLAEGAWPQHF

d_gene: NA
abundance: NA
j_gene: TRBJ1-3
v_gene: TRBV19
CDR3nt: TGTGCCACTGGGACCGGCAAGACGGTGGGGAACACCATATATTTT
CDR3aa: CATGTGKTVGNTIYF

d_gene: NA
abundance: NA
j_gene: TRBJ2-7
v_gene: TRBV4-1
CDR3nt: TGCGCCAGCAGCCCCGGACAGTTGACTTACGAGCAGTACTTC
CDR3aa: CASSPGQLTYEQYF